This T cell receptor (beta chain) stems from a study of neoadjuvant anti-PD-1 for oral cavity cancer. Study-wide background: Patients mostly received three to four biweekly nivolumab doses at 3 mg/kg before surgery. Whole-study findings and limits: Post-nivolumab, blood T cell clonality was significantly elevated in non-responders.

The CDR3 sequence is 15 residues long. V was cut by 4 bases and J by 0 bases, with 10 bases left in between. Germline assignment: CDR1 MGHRA and CDR2 YSYEKL. Blood libraries mostly used roughly 500 ng genomic DNA, six replicates each. Generated by immunoSEQ multiplex PCR, the TCRdb table keeps only in-frame clones and is missing some. The table lists about 14,000 clones, around 70% of them singletons. Concerning this clone itself: Its antigen is still unknown.

The V call is TRBV4-1, the J call TRBJ2-1; D uncertain. The receptor's source is a person aged 35-79 years with oral cavity squamous cell carcinoma. Sample: PBMCs, taken before nivolumab (anti-PD-1) treatment. The CDR3 bases are TGCGCCAGCAGCCCGAGATTAAGCTCCTACAATGAGCAGTTCTTC. It is translated as CASSPRLSSYNEQFF.